This is a list of T cell receptor beta chains from one sample in a study of CD8 T cells in ankylosing spondylitis. TCRdb reprocessed the 5' RACE reads with MiXCR, giving one entry per CDR3 protein. Of about 150,000 distinct CDR3 sequences listed, around 42% are singletons. Sequencing used synovial fluid, either unsorted or a sorted T cell fraction (not recorded which). The receptors were sampled from a male donor with ankylosing spondylitis. CDR3s include the opening cysteine and the closing phenylalanine or tryptophan. A D gene is named only where the DNA matches it firmly. Clone size appears in some rows only: once, few, many, or a class for an expanded clone.

>.|TRBV12-3/TRBV12-4|TRBJ1-4|.
CASSDRFNEKLFF
TGTGCCAGCAGCGACAGATTTAATGAAAAACTGTTTTTT
>.|TRBV12-3/TRBV12-4|TRBJ1-2|few
CASSLGTAPNYGYTF
TGTGCCAGCAGTTTAGGGACAGCTCCTAACTATGGCTACACCTTC
>.|TRBV28|TRBJ2-6|.
CASSLWDTSGANVLTF
TGTGCCAGCAGTTTATGGGACACCTCTGGGGCCAACGTCCTGACTTTC
>TRBD2|TRBV12-3/TRBV12-4|TRBJ2-5|few
CASSLGGRGAAETQYF
TGTGCCAGCAGTTTAGGTGGGCGGGGGGCAGCAGAGACCCAGTACTTC
>.|TRBV3-1|TRBJ1-2|.
CASRKDTGANYGYTF
TGTGCCAGCAGGAAAGACACAGGAGCTAACTATGGCTACACCTTC
>TRBD2|TRBV5-6|TRBJ2-1|.
CASSVAGGISYNEQFF
TGTGCCAGCAGCGTGGCGGGGGGGATCTCCTACAATGAGCAGTTCTTC
>.|TRBV29-1|TRBJ1-2|.
CSVSGRLLGDYGYTF
TGCAGCGTTTCAGGCCGGTTGCTCGGTGACTATGGCTACACCTTC
>TRBD1|TRBV27|TRBJ2-7|few
CASSLQGAENEQYF
TGTGCCAGCAGCCTACAGGGGGCTGAGAACGAGCAGTACTTC
>.|TRBV13|TRBJ2-1|.
CASSQWMNEQFF
TGTGCCAGCAGCCAATGGATGAATGAGCAGTTCTTC
>.|TRBV12-3/TRBV12-4|TRBJ2-5|.
CASSRSHKSPQETQYF
TGTGCCAGCAGCCGCAGCCACAAGTCTCCCCAAGAGACCCAGTACTTC
>TRBD1|TRBV12-3/TRBV12-4|TRBJ1-1|.
CASRQGSGNTEAFF
TGTGCCAGCCGACAGGGATCGGGGAACACTGAAGCTTTCTTT
>TRBD1|TRBV5-6|TRBJ1-1|.
CASSEGQITEAFF
TGTGCCAGCAGCGAGGGACAGATCACTGAAGCTTTCTTT
>.|TRBV7-2|TRBJ2-7|.
CASSLWIRSSYEQYF
TGTGCCAGCAGCTTGTGGATAAGGAGCTCCTACGAGCAGTACTTC
>.|TRBV7-6|TRBJ2-1|.
CASSLARWGASYNEQFF
TGTGCCAGCAGCTTAGCGAGGTGGGGCGCCTCCTACAATGAGCAGTTCTTC
>.|TRBV4-2|TRBJ1-5|.
CASTQRWGKDQPQHF
TGTGCCAGCACCCAAAGGTGGGGGAAGGATCAGCCCCAGCATTTT
>.|TRBV5-1|TRBJ2-5|.
CASSLARLVVGKETQYF
TGCGCCAGCAGCCTAGCCCGCCTAGTGGTTGGGAAAGAGACCCAGTACTTC
>TRBD1|TRBV6-1|TRBJ2-7|many
CASSQDRVSYEQYF
TGTGCCAGCAGTCAGGACAGGGTCTCCTACGAGCAGTACTTC
>TRBD2|TRBV10-3|TRBJ2-3|.
CAITRVAGPTDTQYF
TGTGCCATCACCAGGGTAGCGGGGCCCACAGATACGCAGTATTTT
>TRBD1|TRBV10-3|TRBJ1-6|few
CAISDPWTGDYNSPLHF
TGTGCCATCAGCGATCCCTGGACAGGAGATTATAATTCACCCCTCCACTTT
>.|TRBV12-3/TRBV12-4|TRBJ2-5|.
CASSLSIVFTEETQYF
TGTGCCAGCAGTTTAAGTATAGTATTCACCGAAGAGACCCAGTACTTC
>.|TRBV20-1|TRBJ2-1|few
CSARAFHLLYEQFF
TGCAGTGCTAGGGCGTTCCACCTCCTTTATGAGCAGTTCTTC
>.|TRBV3-1|TRBJ2-2|.
CASSQDGVTTGELFF
TGTGCCAGCAGCCAAGACGGCGTCACCACCGGGGAGCTGTTTTTT
>.|TRBV4-1|TRBJ1-2|.
CASSQDPYGYTF
TGCGCCAGCAGCCAAGATCCCTATGGCTACACCTTC
>TRBD1|TRBV7-6|TRBJ1-1|.
CASSPGGGWGTEAFF
TGTGCCAGCAGCCCAGGGGGGGGCTGGGGCACTGAAGCTTTCTTT
>TRBD2|TRBV29-1|TRBJ2-1|.
CSAGTRGDEQFF
TGCAGTGCCGGGACTAGGGGGGATGAGCAGTTCTTC
>TRBD2|TRBV6-5|TRBJ2-2|.
CASSYSTGRCNTGELFF
TGTGCCAGCAGTTACTCGACCGGGAGGTGCAACACCGGGGAGCTGTTTTTT
>.|TRBV4-1|TRBJ1-1|.
CASSQGSGGHWGGLNTEAFF
TGCGCCAGCAGCCAAGGGAGCGGCGGGCATTGGGGGGGCCTGAACACTGAAGCTTTCTTT
>TRBD2|TRBV29-1|TRBJ2-1|.
CSVTGTSGPNEQFF
TGCAGCGTGACCGGGACTAGCGGACCCAATGAGCAGTTCTTC
>.|TRBV30|TRBJ1-1|few
CAWSIGNTEAFF
TGTGCCTGGAGTATAGGGAACACTGAAGCTTTCTTT
>.|TRBV4-1|TRBJ2-5|.
CASSQVLFWTGEETQYF
TGCGCCAGCAGCCAAGTTTTGTTTTGGACTGGGGAAGAGACCCAGTACTTC
>TRBD1|TRBV6-1|TRBJ2-2|.
CASRTGTDPEFANTGELFF
TGTGCCAGCAGAACCGGGACAGACCCTGAGTTCGCGAACACCGGGGAGCTGTTTTTT
>TRBD2|TRBV5-1|TRBJ2-7|few
CASSLGLAGRLYEQYF
TGCGCCAGCAGCTTGGGACTAGCGGGACGCCTCTACGAGCAGTACTTC
>.|TRBV12-3/TRBV12-4|TRBJ2-7|.
CARGQKGGLFNYEQYF
TGTGCCAGGGGACAAAAGGGCGGCCTATTCAACTACGAGCAGTACTTC
>.|TRBV13|TRBJ1-5|.
CASSLGPQPQHF
TGTGCCAGCAGCTTAGGCCCCCAGCCCCAGCATTTT
>TRBD2|TRBV5-1|TRBJ2-3|.
CASSLEGGLARTDTQYF
TGCGCCAGCAGCTTGGAGGGGGGACTAGCTCGCACAGATACGCAGTATTTT
>.|TRBV7-8|TRBJ2-5|many
CASSSLQGGFGETQYF
TGTGCCAGCAGCTCCTTACAGGGCGGGTTCGGGGAGACCCAGTACTTC
>.|TRBV30|TRBJ2-7|many
CAWSDRTTGIQYF
TGTGCCTGGAGTGATCGGACCACAGGCATACAGTACTTC
>.|TRBV4-1|TRBJ1-6|few
CASSQDEDSPLHF
TGCGCCAGCAGCCAAGATGAAGATTCACCCCTCCACTTT
>.|TRBV20-1|TRBJ2-7|.
CSARGAVYEQYF
TGCAGTGCTAGAGGGGCGGTCTACGAGCAGTACTTC
>TRBD1|TRBV18|TRBJ1-1|.
CASSPRDRVMNTEAFF
TGTGCCAGCTCACCACGGGACAGAGTAATGAACACTGAAGCTTTCTTT
>.|TRBV18|TRBJ2-1|once
CASSPPETSLDNEQFF
TGTGCCAGCTCACCACCCGAGACTAGTTTGGATAATGAGCAGTTCTTC
>.|TRBV9|TRBJ2-2|.
CASSLGQGLESGELFF
TGTGCCAGCAGCCTAGGGCAGGGGCTTGAGTCCGGGGAGCTGTTTTTT
>TRBD1|TRBV7-9|TRBJ2-1|.
CASSTSGTGVVEQFF
TGTGCCAGCAGCACCTCCGGGACAGGGGTAGTTGAGCAGTTCTTC
>.|TRBV29-1|TRBJ2-3|few
CSVNYRELTDTQYF
TGCAGCGTAAACTACAGGGAGCTCACAGATACGCAGTATTTT
>TRBD2|TRBV12-3/TRBV12-4|TRBJ2-5|.
CASSPGLAGQETQYF
TGTGCCAGCAGCCCCGGACTAGCGGGACAAGAGACCCAGTACTTC
>.|TRBV9|TRBJ2-7|few
CASSPWGSSYEQYF
TGTGCCAGCAGCCCTTGGGGCAGCTCCTACGAGCAGTACTTC
>.|TRBV7-9|TRBJ1-1|.
CASSLGWTTGEAFF
TGTGCCAGCAGCTTAGGGTGGACGACGGGTGAAGCTTTCTTT
>.|TRBV15|TRBJ1-5|.
CATSSGGETGAPIKPQHF
TGTGCCACCAGCAGCGGGGGGGAGACGGGGGCCCCAATCAAGCCCCAGCATTTT
>TRBD1|TRBV6-2/TRBV6-3|TRBJ2-1|.
CASSYFSGQGALSAVDNEQFF
TGTGCCAGCAGTTACTTTTCTGGACAGGGGGCCTTAAGTGCGGTGGATAATGAGCAGTTCTTC
>.|TRBV13|TRBJ1-2|.
CASSEDRRYGYTF
TGTGCCAGCAGCGAGGACAGAAGATATGGCTACACCTTC
>TRBD2|TRBV4-3|TRBJ2-1|.
CASSQDWRGNSYNEQFF
TGCGCCAGCAGCCAAGACTGGCGGGGGAACTCCTACAATGAGCAGTTCTTC
>.|TRBV18|TRBJ2-7|.
CASSPPSAGMSYEQYF
TGTGCCAGCTCACCACCCTCGGCGGGAATGTCCTACGAGCAGTACTTC
>.|TRBV6-1|TRBJ2-7|.
CASSIGGSYEQYF
TGTGCCAGCAGTATAGGGGGCTCCTACGAGCAGTACTTC
>.|TRBV15|TRBJ1-6|.
CATSAENSPLHF
TGTGCCACCAGCGCCGAGAATTCACCCCTCCACTTT
>.|TRBV20-1|TRBJ2-5|.
CSANRDSQETQYF
TGCAGTGCTAACCGGGACTCCCAAGAGACCCAGTACTTC
>.|TRBV2|TRBJ2-2|.
CASSEGLQVPGELFF
TGTGCCAGCAGTGAAGGCCTACAGGTTCCCGGGGAGCTGTTTTTT
>.|TRBV12-3/TRBV12-4|TRBJ2-5|.
CASSFEVAPTPETQYF
TGTGCCAGCAGTTTTGAGGTAGCGCCAACCCCAGAGACCCAGTACTTC
>.|TRBV27|TRBJ2-3|.
CASSFFDGNTDTQYF
TGTGCCAGCAGTTTTTTCGACGGAAACACAGATACGCAGTATTTT